Listed below are T cell receptor beta chains from one sample, sequenced in a study of CD8+ T cells in alopecia areata. Clones were read by immunoSEQ multiplex PCR, and TCRdb kept only the in-frame ones, dropping some. Of more than 150,000 clones listed, about three fifths are singletons. The starting material was CD4+ T cells sorted from blood, obtained at week 4, from a patient treated with tofacitinib. The receptor source for this set is a human donor with alopecia areata. CDR3s include the opening cysteine and the closing phenylalanine or tryptophan. The D gene is left open where the match is weak. The size of a clone is reported for some rows only, either as once, few or many, or as a class for expanded clones.

>TRBV30|TRBJ2-7|-|-
CAWSSRTSEQYF
TGTGCCTGGAGTTCCCGGACCTCCGAGCAGTACTTC
>TRBV30|TRBJ2-7|-|-
CAWMEGLWGPGQYF
TGTGCCTGGATGGAGGGGCTTTGGGGGCCGGGACAATACTTC
>TRBV2|TRBJ2-3|-|few
CASARGDTQYF
TGTGCCAGTGCCCGGGGAGATACGCAGTATTTT
>TRBV29-1|TRBJ2-3|-|-
CSVDQGRGTDTQYF
TGCAGCGTTGATCAGGGAAGGGGCACAGATACGCAGTATTTT
>TRBV30|TRBJ2-1|TRBD2|-
CAWSVKGLEINEQFF
TGTGCCTGGAGTGTAAAGGGACTAGAAATCAATGAGCAGTTCTTC
>TRBV2|TRBJ2-3|TRBD1|-
CASSGPGQSTDTQYF
TGTGCCAGCAGTGGACCGGGACAGTCCACAGATACGCAGTATTTT
>TRBV4-1|TRBJ1-2|-|-
CASSLYRRDYGYTF
TGCGCCAGCAGCCTCTACAGGAGGGACTATGGCTACACCTTC
>TRBV18|TRBJ2-3|TRBD2|few
CASSPTGTSGDTQYF
TGTGCCAGCTCCCCTACCGGGACTAGCGGTGATACGCAGTATTTT
>TRBV20-1|TRBJ2-4|TRBD1|-
CSPGGANIQYF
TGCAGCCCAGGGGGAGCTAACATTCAGTACTTC
>TRBV15|TRBJ2-7|-|-
CATSRAGGNPYEQYF
TGTGCCACCAGCAGAGCTGGAGGGAATCCCTACGAGCAGTACTTC
>TRBV9|TRBJ2-6|TRBD1|-
CASSTSGTAVLSGANVLTF
TGTGCCAGCAGCACCTCCGGGACAGCCGTTCTCTCTGGGGCCAACGTCCTGACTTTC
>TRBV29-1|TRBJ1-2|-|-
CSVDIRVGYGYTF
TGCAGCGTTGATATCAGGGTTGGGTATGGCTACACCTTC
>TRBV4-1|TRBJ2-7|-|-
CASSQVGRTSYEQYF
TGCGCCAGCAGCCAAGTTGGTAGAACCTCCTACGAGCAGTACTTC
>TRBV5-1|TRBJ1-1|-|-
CASSPGRRGGTEAFF
TGCGCCAGCAGCCCGGGACGGCGGGGGGGAACTGAAGCTTTCTTT
>TRBV29-1|TRBJ2-3|TRBD2|few
CSGELAGRTDTQYF
TGCAGCGGTGAACTAGCGGGGCGCACAGATACGCAGTATTTT
>TRBV29-1|TRBJ1-3|-|-
CSVLGAETGNTIYF
TGCAGCGTGCTTGGGGCAGAGACTGGAAACACCATATATTTT
>TRBV29-1|TRBJ1-5|-|-
CSVWTAGGNQPQHF
TGCAGCGTTTGGACAGCCGGAGGCAATCAGCCCCAGCATTTT
>TRBV7-9|TRBJ2-5|-|once
CASSQIEGETQYF
TGTGCCAGCAGCCAAATTGAAGGGGAGACCCAGTACTTC
>TRBV30|TRBJ1-6|-|few
CAWMRGSYNSPLHF
TGTGCCTGGATGAGGGGCTCCTATAATTCACCCCTCCACTTT
>TRBV11-1|TRBJ2-1|-|-
CASSLGTGFSVF
TGTGCCAGCAGCTTAGGTACAGGATTTTCGGTCTTC
>TRBV7-2|TRBJ2-7|-|few
CASSSARYSYEQYF
TGTGCCAGCAGCTCAGCTAGGTATTCCTACGAGCAGTACTTC
>TRBV9|TRBJ1-5|-|few
CASSSEGGQPQHF
TGTGCCAGCAGCTCAGAGGGAGGGCAGCCCCAGCATTTT
>TRBV2|TRBJ1-6|-|-
CASSELAGDNSPLHF
TGTGCCAGCAGTGAATTAGCAGGGGATAATTCACCCCTCCACTTT
>TRBV7-2|TRBJ1-2|TRBD1|-
CASSLGGRGYGYTF
TGTGCCAGCAGCTTAGGAGGCAGGGGGTATGGCTACACCTTC
>TRBV7-2|TRBJ2-7|-|few
CASSLRQTYEQYF
TGTGCCAGCAGCTTGAGACAGACCTACGAGCAGTACTTC
>TRBV29-1|TRBJ1-1|-|-
CSVVREEAFF
TGCAGCGTAGTCCGGGAAGAAGCTTTCTTT
>TRBV29-1|TRBJ2-5|-|-
CSVDRRGMTQYF
TGCAGCGTTGATCGGAGGGGGATGACCCAGTACTTC
>TRBV30|TRBJ1-1|-|few
CAWMVPLYTAEAFF
TGTGCCTGGATGGTACCTCTCTATACGGCTGAAGCTTTCTTT
>TRBV29-1|TRBJ1-1|TRBD1|once
CSVVIGGADTEAFF
TGCAGCGTTGTAATAGGGGGCGCCGACACTGAAGCTTTCTTT
>TRBV29-1|TRBJ2-7|-|-
CSVAQGTEQYF
TGCAGCGTTGCCCAGGGTACCGAGCAGTACTTC
>TRBV30|TRBJ1-1|TRBD1|-
CAWSVLWDRGSDTEAFF
TGTGCCTGGAGTGTACTTTGGGACAGGGGTAGCGACACTGAAGCTTTCTTT